This T cell receptor (beta chain) was recorded in a study of control samples from healthy donors and cancer patients. The protocol was immunoSEQ multiplex PCR, while the TCRdb copy is restricted to in-frame clones and leaves out a portion. The sample lists around 120,000 clones; 70% to 90% were seen once. The CDR3 is made up of 14 amino acids. Germline CDR1 SGHKS, CDR2 YYEKEE (reference sequence). The V end was cut by 0 bases, the J end by 2 bases, with 8 bases between. This chain connects TRBV5-5 to TRBJ1-2; D ambiguous. The sequenced material came from blood. This receptor was obtained from a man in his forties in good health. In nucleotides, the CDR3 is TGTGCCAGCAGCTTGGATAGGGCGAACTATGGCTACACCTTC. Encoded protein: CASSLDRANYGYTF. The variable domain in full, with the rest retrieved from reference TRBV5-5 and TRBJ1-2, is DAGVTQSPTHLIKTRGQQVTLRCSPISGHKSVSWYQQVLGQGPQFIFQYYEKEERGRGNFPDRFSARQFPNYSSELNVNALLLGDSALYLCASSLDRANYGYTFGSGTRLTVV.